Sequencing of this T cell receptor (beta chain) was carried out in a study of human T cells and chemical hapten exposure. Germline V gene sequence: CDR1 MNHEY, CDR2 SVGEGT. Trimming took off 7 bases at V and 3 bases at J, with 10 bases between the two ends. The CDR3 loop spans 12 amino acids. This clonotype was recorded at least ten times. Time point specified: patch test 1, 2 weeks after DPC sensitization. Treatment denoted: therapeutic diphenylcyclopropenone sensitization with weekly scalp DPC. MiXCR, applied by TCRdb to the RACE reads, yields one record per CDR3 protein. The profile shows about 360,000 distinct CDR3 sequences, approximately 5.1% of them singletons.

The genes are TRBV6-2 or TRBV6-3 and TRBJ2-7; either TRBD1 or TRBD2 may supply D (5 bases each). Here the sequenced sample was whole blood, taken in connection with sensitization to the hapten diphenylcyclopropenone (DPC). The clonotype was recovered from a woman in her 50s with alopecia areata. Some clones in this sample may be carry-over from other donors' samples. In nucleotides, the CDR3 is TGTGCCAGCAAGCCTGGGGGCTACGAGCAGTACTTC. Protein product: CASKPGGYEQYF.